These 10 T cell receptor delta chains were sequenced from one sample in a study of gamma delta lymphoproliferative disorders and STAT genes. TCRdb fed the multiplex PCR reads into CATT to redo clone calling. The profile shows about 1,500 delta-chain clones, 2.5% to 3.5% of them singletons. Sequencing used genomic DNA taken from PBMCs of patients and controls. The sequencing sample was made of blood. These TCRs come from a human donor in good health.

This clone was picked up a small number of times. The TCRdb protein comes from a much larger clone and disagrees with this DNA's translation at residue 15, likely due to a read error; the protein given here is derived from the DNA. V usage is TRDV1 and J usage is TRDJ1, with 9 positions matching TRDD2. Per germline, CDR1 TSWWSYY and CDR2 QGS. V shed 2 bases and J 1 base; nucleotides not matched to a gene: 20. This CDR3 region has 21 residues. The CDR3 nucleotides are TGTGCTCTTGGGGAATATCACCTTCCTACACGTGGGATTCAGTGCACCGATAAACTCATCTTT. Translation gives CALGEYHLPTRGIQCTDKLIF.

The table lists this clone with a few counts. For this DNA, TCRdb reports the protein of a much larger clone, which diverges at residue 7, most likely from a read error; the protein presented here is translated directly from the DNA. V usage is TRDV2 and J usage is TRDJ1; D ambiguous. Germline CDR1 GEAIGNYY, CDR2 EKD. V lost 3 bases, J lost 3 bases, and 25 bases lay in between. The CDR3 is 18 residues long. In DNA form, the CDR3 reads TGTGCCTGTGACCCCCTGCCGAGGCCTTTGGATGGCGCCGATAAACTCATCTTT. Encoded protein: CACDPLPRPLDGADKLIF.

A word on this clone: This DNA's translation and the protein TCRdb lists, from a much larger clone, do not match at residue 12, likely due to a read error; the protein shown is translated from the DNA. The rearrangement uses TRDV2 and TRDJ1; no reliable D call. This CDR3 is built from 14 residues. Germline lookup yields CDR1 GEAIGNYY and CDR2 EKD. The CDR3 sequence: CACAAVRYTDKPIF. The CDR3 nucleotides are TGTGCCTGTGCCGCTGTGAGGTACACCGATAAACCCATCTTT.

This clone was picked up a small number of times. The protein TCRdb gives is from a much larger clone and does not agree with this DNA's translation at residue 5, likely a read error; the protein shown here comes from the DNA. The CDR3, as DNA: TGTGCCTGTGACTTCCTTCCTACGGGGGATACTGGGTACACCGATAAACTCATCTTT. It translates to CACDFLPTGDTGYTDKLIF. The V and J genes are TRDV2 and TRDJ1; D is possibly TRDD2 or TRDD3 (9 bases each). Germline V CDR1 and CDR2: GEAIGNYY, EKD. V was shortened by 3 bases and J by 0 bases, with 25 bases between the two germline ends. The CDR3 is made up of 19 amino acids.

In this sample, this clone turned up a few times. The mismatch at residue 12 between this DNA's translation and the TCRdb protein of a much larger clone likely reflects a read error; the protein shown is translated from the DNA. The chain recombines TRAV29/DV5 with TRDJ1; D is unresolved. There are 16 residues in the CDR3. Germline loops: CDR1 NSMFDY, CDR2 ISSIKDK. CDR3 protein: CAASVPRSLHTNKLIF. DNA of the CDR3: TGTGCAGCAAGCGTGCCCCGGTCACTCCACACCAATAAACTCATCTTT.

This clone was counted a few times. Since a far larger clone is one base different, this is likely a read error. Other DNA sequences of this sample code for an identical CDR3. J is TRDJ1 and V is TRDV1; the D gene is possibly TRDD3 (5 bases). CDR3 length: 18 amino acids. Germline V gene data show CDR1 as TSWWSYY and CDR2 as QGS. In DNA form, the CDR3 reads TGTGCCCTTGGGGAACGATGTCCCCCGGGCCATTACACCGATAAACTCATCTTT. Its translation: CALGERCPPGHYTDKLIF.

This clone has a handful of counts. With only one base between it and a far larger clone, this is likely a read error. The genes are TRDV1 and TRDJ1; 9 bases are a match to TRDD2. Germline CDR1 TSWWSYY, CDR2 QGS. Trimming took 3 bases from V and 0 from J; bases not matched to a gene: 26. The CDR3 is 23 amino acids. As DNA, the CDR3 is TGTGCTCTTGGGGAGCCTTCCTACGACCCACTGATGTGGTGGGGGTTGGACACCGATAAACTCATCTTT. Protein sequence: CALGEPSYDPLMWWGLDTDKLIF.

Here the J gene is TRDJ1 and the V gene is not called; the D call of TRDD3 is as the table states it, not checked on the DNA. This CDR3 has 17 residues. The CDR3 reads CACDNGGYATYTDKLIF. The CDR3 DNA reads as TGTGCCTGTGACAATGGGGGATACGCTACGTACACCGATAAACTCATCTTT.

The sample holds a few counts of this clone. TCRdb shows a much larger clone's protein in place of this DNA's translation, and the two differ at residue 6, likely through a read error; the protein shown is translated from the DNA. The V gene is TRDV2, the J gene TRDJ1; D ambiguous. V lost 3 bases, J lost 5 bases, and 15 bases lay in between. The CDR3 is 14 residues long. Germline V gene sequence: CDR1 GEAIGNYY, CDR2 EKD. The CDR3 protein is CACDFPGTWDKLIF. CDR3 coding DNA: TGTGCCTGTGACTTCCCGGGCACTTGGGATAAACTCATCTTT.

The J gene was recorded as TRDJ1; no V gene was called; the DNA was not used to check the table's D call, TRDD3. The CDR3 totals 24 residues. The CDR3 DNA reads as TGTGCTCTTGGCCTAGGGATCGGTTGGCAATACTTTGTACTGGGGGATACGGGCACCGATAAACTCATCTTT. Amino acids: CALGLGIGWQYFVLGDTGTDKLIF.